This T cell receptor beta chain was documented in a study of shared clonotypes between healthy human individuals. About the study: Aged between 18 and 49, the donors were two women and a few men.

A remark on this clone: Its antigen is unknown.

J gave up 0 bases and V 0 bases, and 5 bases lay outside the gene matches. This CDR3 has 16 amino acids. CDR1 and CDR2 (germline): SGDLS, YYNGEE. Donors were healthy HIV-negative adults without recently reported acute infections or vaccinations. Each sample came from a Caucasian adult donor living in Nashville, Tennessee. Overall study findings and caveats: The represented genetic and exposure-history diversity was limited by the small number of donors.

Sequencing used immunoSEQ multiplex PCR; TCRdb keeps in-frame clones, though not all of them. Among about 2.4 million clones listed, just over 90% were seen once. This receptor was obtained from a man younger than 35 in good health. The rearrangement links TRBV9 to TRBJ2-7; TRBD2 aligns across 8 bases. The source material was naive CD4+ T cells sorted from blood. As for subset: CD45RA+ positively selected. CDR3 nucleotides: TGTGCCAGCAGCGTAGGGGGTAGCGGGACCTCCTACGAGCAGTACTTC. The encoded protein is CASSVGGSGTSYEQYF.